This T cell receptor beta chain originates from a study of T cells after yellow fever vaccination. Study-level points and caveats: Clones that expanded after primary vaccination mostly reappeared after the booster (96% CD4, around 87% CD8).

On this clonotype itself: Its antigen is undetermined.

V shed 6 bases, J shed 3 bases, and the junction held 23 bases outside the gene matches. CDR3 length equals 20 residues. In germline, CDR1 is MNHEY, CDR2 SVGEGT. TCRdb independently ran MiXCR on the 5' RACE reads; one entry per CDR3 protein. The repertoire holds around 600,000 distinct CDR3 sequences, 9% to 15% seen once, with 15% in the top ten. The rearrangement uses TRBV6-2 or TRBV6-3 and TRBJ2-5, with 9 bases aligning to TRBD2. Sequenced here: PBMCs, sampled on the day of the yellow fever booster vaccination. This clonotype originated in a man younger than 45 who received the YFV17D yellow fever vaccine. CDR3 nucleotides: TGTGCCAGCAGATTACGGGCGGGCCCTACGACTAGCGGACTTAAAGAGACCCAGTACTTC. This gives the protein CASRLRAGPTTSGLKETQYF.